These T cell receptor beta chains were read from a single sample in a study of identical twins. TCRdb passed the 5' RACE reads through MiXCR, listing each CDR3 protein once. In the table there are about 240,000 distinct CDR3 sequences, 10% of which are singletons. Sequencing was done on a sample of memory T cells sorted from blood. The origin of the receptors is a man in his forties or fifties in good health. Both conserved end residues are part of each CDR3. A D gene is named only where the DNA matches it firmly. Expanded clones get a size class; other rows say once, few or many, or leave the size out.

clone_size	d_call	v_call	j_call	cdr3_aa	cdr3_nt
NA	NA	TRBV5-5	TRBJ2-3	CASSPMSAGTDTQYF	TGTGCCAGCAGCCCAATGAGCGCAGGCACAGATACGCAGTATTTT
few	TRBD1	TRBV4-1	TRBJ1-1	CASSRGQRNTEAFF	TGCGCCAGCAGCCGGGGACAGAGGAACACTGAAGCTTTCTTT
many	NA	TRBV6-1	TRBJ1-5	CASSERQASGTQHF	TGTGCCAGCAGTGAACGACAGGCGAGTGGGACCCAGCATTTT
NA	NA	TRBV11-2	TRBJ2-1	CASSLVSLKSIYNEQFF	TGTGCCAGCAGCTTAGTGTCTTTGAAATCTATTTACAATGAGCAGTTCTTC
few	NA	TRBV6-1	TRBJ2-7	CASSDAVSRGHPDYEQYF	TGTGCCAGCAGTGACGCTGTGAGTAGGGGCCACCCCGACTACGAGCAGTACTTC
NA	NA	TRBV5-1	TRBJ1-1	CASSLQARGSTEAFF	TGCGCCAGCAGCTTACAGGCGCGAGGGAGTACTGAAGCTTTCTTT
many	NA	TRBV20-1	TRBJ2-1	CSAVVTVLEQFF	TGCAGTGCCGTGGTTACCGTCCTGGAGCAGTTCTTC
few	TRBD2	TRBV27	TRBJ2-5	CASSTGGDSGETQYF	TGTGCCAGCAGTACGGGGGGGGACTCTGGCGAGACCCAGTACTTC
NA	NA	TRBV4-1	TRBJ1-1	CASSQLTQGNTEAFF	TGCGCCAGCAGCCAATTGACTCAGGGGAACACTGAAGCTTTCTTT
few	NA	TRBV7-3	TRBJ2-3	CASSLAGTLVGADTQYF	TGTGCCAGCAGCTTGGCCGGGACCCTTGTGGGGGCCGATACGCAGTATTTT
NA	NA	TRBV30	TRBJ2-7	CAWSPNYRAEQYF	TGTGCCTGGAGTCCGAATTACAGGGCCGAGCAGTACTTC
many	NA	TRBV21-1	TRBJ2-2	CASSKNPLRPSRDTGELFF	TGTGCCAGCAGCAAAAATCCACTTCGCCCATCCCGCGACACCGGGGAGCTGTTTTTT
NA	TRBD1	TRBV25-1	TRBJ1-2	CASSKGTAYGYTF	TGTGCCAGCAGTAAGGGGACAGCATATGGCTACACCTTC
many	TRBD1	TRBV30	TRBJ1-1	CASQRWTQGGLNTEAFF	TGTGCCTCCCAAAGGTGGACACAGGGGGGTCTGAACACTGAAGCTTTCTTT
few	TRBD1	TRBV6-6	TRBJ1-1	CASSYEDREAFF	TGTGCCAGCAGTTACGAGGACAGGGAAGCTTTCTTT
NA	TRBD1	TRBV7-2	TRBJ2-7	CASSQTGGSIGQYF	TGTGCCAGCAGCCAGACAGGGGGTAGTATCGGGCAGTACTTC
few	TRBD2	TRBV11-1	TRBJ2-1	CASSPIRGSGRYYNEQFF	TGTGCCAGCAGCCCAATCCGGGGGAGCGGGAGATACTACAATGAGCAGTTCTTC
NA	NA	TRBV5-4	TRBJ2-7	CASSQDPLGPYEQYF	TGTGCCAGCAGCCAAGATCCCCTGGGACCATACGAGCAGTACTTC
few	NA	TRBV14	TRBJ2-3	CASSPFQGGGSTDTQYF	TGTGCCAGCAGCCCCTTCCAGGGGGGTGGAAGCACAGATACGCAGTATTTT
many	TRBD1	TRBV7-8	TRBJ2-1	CASSLHDRDNEQFF	TGTGCCAGCAGCCTTCACGACAGGGACAATGAGCAGTTCTTC
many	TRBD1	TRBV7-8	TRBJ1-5	CASSFGTGKNQPQHF	TGTGCCAGCAGCTTCGGGACAGGGAAGAATCAGCCCCAGCATTTT
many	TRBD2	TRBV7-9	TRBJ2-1	CASSYRTSGGYNEQFF	TGTGCCAGCAGCTACCGGACTAGCGGGGGTTACAATGAGCAGTTCTTC
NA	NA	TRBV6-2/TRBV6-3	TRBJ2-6	CASSSRVFGANVLTF	TGTGCCAGCAGTTCCAGGGTCTTTGGGGCCAACGTCCTGACTTTC
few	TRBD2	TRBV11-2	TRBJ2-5	CASSLLKRTSGMREETQYF	TGTGCCAGCAGCTTATTGAAAAGGACTAGCGGGATGAGAGAAGAGACCCAGTACTTC
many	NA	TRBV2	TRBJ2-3	CASSDAVTDTQYF	TGTGCCAGCAGTGATGCTGTCACAGATACGCAGTATTTT